The T cell receptor (beta chain) under discussion was sequenced for a study of T cell repertoires in cytomegalovirus infection. Study in general: In public TCR beta signatures, there were indications of both CMV infection and matching HLA type.

This CDR3 has 14 residues. Germline V gene sequence: CDR1 SGHTA, CDR2 FQGNSA. V was cut by 4 bases and J by 1 base, with 10 bases left in between. This clonotype has ten or more counts. Its antigen is not identified. TCRdb reanalysed the reads using MiXCR and keeps one entry per CDR3 protein. The table records some 200,000 distinct CDR3 sequences, roughly 9.8% of them present only once. General observations from the study: The ex vivo response was dominated by HLA-C-restricted CMV-specific TCR beta clonotypes.

Sequencing used PBMCs. This sequence joins TRBV7-2 and TRBJ2-5, with D possibly called TRBD1 or TRBD2 (5 bases each). The sequence was collected from a human donor in good health (CMV status not recorded). Some clones in this sample may be carry-over from other donors' samples. The CDR3 loop is CASSSGAVQETQYF. The CDR3 nucleotides read TGTGCCAGCAGCTCCGGGGCCGTCCAAGAGACCCAGTACTTC.